This record looks at one T cell receptor beta chain sequence and its context. Its target is unknown. The data originate from a study of early T cells in non-severe SARS-CoV-2 infection. Across the study: The study sequenced bulk RNA from unsorted whole blood, with chains unpaired.

Individual cDNA molecules received unique molecular identifiers. In TCRdb, the 5' RACE reads were re-called with MiXCR into one record per CDR3 protein. Of about 100,000 distinct CDR3 sequences in the sample, 12% were seen once. Study-wide points: VDJdb-based annotation leaned toward anti-spike CD8 responses and missed private and CD4 specificities.

The germline V gene has CDR1 DFQATT and CDR2 SNEGSKA (reference sequence). Trimming took off 3 bases at V and 4 bases at J, with 12 bases between the two ends. The CDR3 extends over 14 amino acids. The receptor was isolated from an adult who was a healthcare worker with PCR-confirmed SARS-CoV-2 infection or an uninfected control (not recorded which). This rearrangement joins TRBV20-1 to TRBJ2-2; D tentatively fits TRBD1 or TRBD2 (5 bases each). Sample: whole blood. The CDR3 is CSARGPLGTGELFF. As DNA, the CDR3 is TGCAGTGCTAGGGGACCCCTGGGCACCGGGGAGCTGTTTTTT.